The 10 T cell receptor beta chains below all came from one sample that was sequenced in a study of blood T cell repertoires in COVID-19 (TCRdb year 2020). Library creation used the immunoSEQ multiplex PCR assay. TCRdb carries this immuneACCESS record with in-frame sequences only. Its versions omit some clonotypes, under half of them owing to an unresolved V gene in the studies checked, with the rest unexplained. In all, the sample holds roughly 66,000 clones, and approximately 90% of those were seen once. The top ten hold 7.3% of the sample. Specimen: peripheral blood. These receptors came from a human donor in a cohort sampled during active COVID-19.

The chain combines TRBV6-5 with TRBJ2-5; possible D gene TRBD2, 5 bases. This CDR3 has 14 amino acids. Germline V gives CDR1 MNHEY, CDR2 SVGAGI. Deletions cut 6 bases from V and 0 bases from J, with 11 bases between. In DNA form, the CDR3 reads TGTGCCAGCAGGGCTAGCAATAACCAAGAGACCCAGTACTTC. It translates to CASRASNNQETQYF.

This chain uses TRBV5-1 with TRBJ1-1, with D maybe TRBD1 (6 bases). The germline V gene has CDR1 SGHRS and CDR2 YFSETQ. V lost 3 bases and J lost 7, with 16 bases in between. The CDR3 has 14 amino acids. This CDR3 reads CASSWGQEAGEAFF. The CDR3 bases are TGCGCCAGCAGCTGGGGACAAGAGGCCGGTGAAGCTTTCTTT.

CDR3 in amino acids: CASSQNLAGAGTDTQYF. The CDR3 coding sequence is TGTGCCAGCAGCCAAAATCTGGCGGGAGCCGGCACAGATACGCAGTATTTT. J is TRBJ2-3 and V is TRBV3-1 (or the pseudogene TRBV3-2); 7 positions match TRBD2. The CDR3 runs to 17 residues. The J segment lost 1 base and the V segment lost 2 bases, leaving 9 bases of the junction unmatched. Germline CDR1 and CDR2: LGHDT and YNNKEL (reference sequence).

The rearrangement joins TRBV6-6 to TRBJ1-2; TRBD1 aligns across 7 bases. With V trimmed by 6 bases and J by 3 bases, 10 bases remained unmatched. The CDR3 sequence is 15 residues long. Germline V gives CDR1 MNHNY, CDR2 SVGAGI (reference sequence). The CDR3 is CASRTSGQSYYGYTF. The CDR3 bases are TGTGCCAGCAGAACCTCGGGACAGAGTTACTATGGCTACACCTTC.

This chain links TRBV19 with TRBJ1-1; TRBD1 agrees at 7 bases. V dropped 2 bases and J dropped 7; count of bases not matched to a gene: 4. Germline V gives CDR1 LNHDA, CDR2 SQIVND (reference sequence). The CDR3 contains 13 residues. The CDR3 bases are TGTGCCAGTAGTATATTACAGGGGAATGAAGCTTTCTTT. The encoded protein is CASSILQGNEAFF.

Worth noting for this clone: The sample holds other DNA sequences that translate to the same CDR3. This sequence joins TRBV5-6 and TRBJ1-2, with 9 bases lining up with TRBD1. V dropped 4 bases and J dropped 7; count of bases not matched to a gene: 8. CDR3 size: 14 residues. Germline-derived CDR1 and CDR2 are SGHDT and YYEEEE. CDR3 DNA: TGTGCCAGCAGCCTGACAGGGGGTAGGGGTGGCTACACCTTC. It yields the protein CASSLTGGRGGYTF.

This chain links TRBV7-6 with TRBJ2-1; possibly TRBD2 for D (7 bases). Trimming cost V 2 bases and J 8 bases, with 22 bases left between them. The CDR3 has 17 residues. CDR1 SGHVS and CDR2 FNYEAQ come from the germline V gene. The CDR3 nucleotides read TGTGCCAGCAGCTTAAGGGCTTCGGGGGGCTTAGGGGATGAGCAGTTCTTC. Translated: CASSLRASGGLGDEQFF.

CDR3 sequence reads: CASSQGTPDTQYF. CDR3 nucleotide sequence: TGTGCCAGCAGCCAGGGCACCCCTGATACGCAGTATTTT. The chain uses TRBV11-2 and TRBJ2-3; maybe TRBD1 (5 bases). The CDR3 is 13 amino acids. V dropped 5 bases and J dropped 6 bases, with 12 bases sitting between them. Germline loops: CDR1 SGHAT, CDR2 FQNNGV.

The chain is built from TRBV7-9 and TRBJ2-3; no reliable D call. The ends were cut back, 5 bases at V and 6 bases at J, with 6 bases in the middle. Germline lookup yields CDR1 SEHNR and CDR2 FQNEAQ (reference sequence). The CDR3 has 11 residues. CDR3 nucleotide sequence: TGTGCCAGCAGCCGTGCGGATACGCAGTATTTT. Translated, it gives CASSRADTQYF.

This chain joins TRBV7-2 and TRBJ2-5, with 10 positions matching TRBD2. This CDR3 contains 15 residues. Trimming cost V 5 bases and J 1 base; bases outside gene matches: 4. Germline loops: CDR1 SGHTA, CDR2 FQGNSA. The CDR3 DNA reads TGTGCCAGCAGCGTCAGCGGGGGGGCCCAAGAGACCCAGTACTTC. Its translation: CASSVSGGAQETQYF.